The 14 T cell receptor beta chains listed next were all sequenced from one sample in a study of blood T cells in healthy people across ages. With a J-beta primer mix and a sample-barcoded 5' primer, a second PCR ran 7 to 11 cycles. TCRdb re-analysed the 5' RACE reads in MiXCR, keeping a single row per CDR3 protein. The sample lists about 930,000 distinct CDR3 sequences, about 29% occurring once. This same sample was also taken into another study, of T cells of mothers and their children.

The source material was blood. The receptors come from a woman aged 40 to 55 in good health.

The rearrangement joins TRBV20-1 to TRBJ2-1; the D gene is possibly TRBD1 (5 bases). Trimming pared 6 bases from V and 4 bases from J, leaving 13 bases between. The CDR3 totals 13 residues. From germline, CDR1 is DFQATT and CDR2 SNEGSKA (reference sequence). The CDR3 DNA sequence: TGCAGTGCCAGGAATCGACAGTACAATGAGCAGTTCTTC. This encodes CSARNRQYNEQFF.

This clonotype was seen ten or more times. The V and J genes are TRBV12-3 or TRBV12-4 and TRBJ2-7; tentative D call: TRBD2 (5 bases). Between the trimmed V and J ends, which lost 5 bases and 3 bases, there was a span of 11 bases. The CDR3 totals 13 residues. The CDR3 loop is CASSGWTHYEQYF. The CDR3 DNA reads TGTGCCAGCAGTGGGTGGACTCACTACGAGCAGTACTTC.

V usage is TRBV5-8 and J usage is TRBJ2-1; 11 nucleotides match TRBD1. Germline V gives CDR1 SGHTS, CDR2 YDEGEE. CDR3 size: 15 residues. The J segment lost 12 bases and the V segment lost 0 bases, leaving 8 bases of the junction unmatched. The CDR3 sequence: CASSLAGTGGSAQFF. CDR3 nucleotide sequence: TGTGCCAGCAGCTTGGCGGGGACAGGGGGGAGTGCGCAGTTCTTC.

This chain connects TRBV9 to TRBJ2-4; D is ambiguous. The CDR3 consists of 17 residues. Deletions cut 3 bases from V and 1 base from J, with 17 bases between. CDR1 is SGDLS and CDR2 is YYNGEE in the germline V gene. CDR3 sequence reads: CASSAQELPGAKNIQYF. The CDR3 DNA sequence: TGTGCCAGCAGCGCCCAGGAGCTGCCCGGGGCCAAAAACATTCAGTACTTC.

This clonotype was counted between two and nine times. The rearrangement uses TRBV3-1 and TRBJ2-7; maybe TRBD1 (6 bases). CDR1 and CDR2 from the germline V gene are LGHDT and YNNKEL (reference sequence). The V end lost 1 base, the J end lost 4 bases, and 14 bases lay between the germline ends. The CDR3 loop spans 15 amino acids. Here the CDR3 reads CASSQGQATPYEQYF. CDR3 sequence (DNA): TGTGCCAGCAGCCAAGGACAGGCTACTCCATACGAGCAGTACTTC.

This chain joins TRBV7-6 and TRBJ1-1, with 9 bases lining up with TRBD1. Germline V gives CDR1 SGHVS, CDR2 FNYEAQ. The CDR3 is 15 residues long. V dropped 5 bases and J dropped 1; count of bases not matched to a gene: 5. The CDR3 sequence: CASSAGTGRNTEAFF. CDR3 nucleotides: TGTGCCAGCAGCGCCGGGACAGGGCGGAACACTGAAGCTTTCTTT.

This clonotype was seen a few times. V gene TRBV29-1 combines with J gene TRBJ1-1, with a weak D call TRBD1 (6 bases). This CDR3 has 13 residues. Germline loops: CDR1 SQVTM, CDR2 ANQGSEA. V shed 3 bases and J shed 4 bases, with 12 bases lying between them. In DNA, the CDR3 is TGCAGCGTTGATTCTAGGGGGAGCACTGAAGCTTTCTTT. The encoded protein is CSVDSRGSTEAFF.

This clonotype has only a few counts. The chain carries TRBV5-1 and TRBJ1-4, with D maybe TRBD1 (5 bases). The germline V gene encodes CDR1 SGHRS and CDR2 YFSETQ. Trimming shortened V by 4 bases and J by 0 bases, and 13 bases separated the two germline ends. The CDR3 is made up of 16 amino acids. In DNA form, the CDR3 reads TGCGCCAGCAGCCCGAGCCCGACAGCAACTAATGAAAAACTGTTTTTT. It yields the protein CASSPSPTATNEKLFF.

This clonotype has ten or more counts. The chain joins TRBV7-9 to TRBJ2-7; either TRBD1 or TRBD2 may supply D (5 bases each). Per germline, CDR1 SEHNR and CDR2 FQNEAQ (reference sequence). The length of the CDR3 is 15 residues. Trimming took 5 bases from V and 4 from J, leaving 18 bases between them. In nucleotides, the CDR3 is TGTGCCAGCAGCCTCCCCGGGGCTGACGGATACGAGCAGTACTTC. Encoded protein: CASSLPGADGYEQYF.

This clonotype appeared many times. The chain carries TRBV6-2 or TRBV6-3 and TRBJ2-7, with D unresolved. The V gene's germline CDR1 is MNHEY and CDR2 SVGEGT. V was cut by 2 bases and J by 5 bases, with 10 bases left in between. CDR3 size: 13 residues. The CDR3 DNA reads TGTGCCAGCAGTTACAGGATCCAGGACGAGCAGTACTTC. Amino acids: CASSYRIQDEQYF.

Details on this clonotype: This may arise from a read error, as a much more abundant clone is one base away. The chain recombines TRBV20-1 with TRBJ2-3; a possible D gene is TRBD2 (6 bases). Germline V CDR1 and CDR2: DFQATT, SNEGSKA (reference sequence). The CDR3 sequence is 15 residues long. Written as DNA, the CDR3 is TGCAGTGCTAGAGACGGGACTTCTAGATCAGATACGCGGTATTTT. This encodes CSARDGTSRSDTRYF.

This clonotype was detected a few times. This chain joins TRBV19 and TRBJ1-5, with D unresolved. CDR1 is LNHDA and CDR2 is SQIVND in the germline V gene (reference sequence). V lost 5 bases and J 1 base, leaving 12 bases between the germline ends. This CDR3 spans 15 amino acids. CDR3 bases: TGTGCCAGTAGTCCCACGGTTAAGAGCAATCAGCCCCAGCATTTT. It yields the protein CASSPTVKSNQPQHF.

This clonotype was counted at least ten times. V and J are TRBV5-1 and TRBJ2-7; 7 bases map to TRBD1. Germline V gene data show CDR1 as SGHRS and CDR2 as YFSETQ. Trimming took 3 bases from V and 2 from J; bases not matched to a gene: 5. The length of the CDR3 is 14 residues. The chain's CDR3 is CASSWTGQTYEQYF. CDR3 bases: TGCGCCAGCAGCTGGACGGGACAGACCTACGAGCAGTACTTC.

This clonotype was recorded a few times. The chain recombines TRBV5-1 with TRBJ1-2, with D possibly being TRBD1 (6 bases). The CDR3 contains 13 residues. Trimming pared 5 bases from V and 6 bases from J, leaving 14 bases between. The germline CDR1 and CDR2 sequences are SGHRS and YFSETQ. The CDR3 DNA sequence: TGCGCCAGCAGTCATACAGGGATTGATGGCTACACCTTC. It translates to CASSHTGIDGYTF.